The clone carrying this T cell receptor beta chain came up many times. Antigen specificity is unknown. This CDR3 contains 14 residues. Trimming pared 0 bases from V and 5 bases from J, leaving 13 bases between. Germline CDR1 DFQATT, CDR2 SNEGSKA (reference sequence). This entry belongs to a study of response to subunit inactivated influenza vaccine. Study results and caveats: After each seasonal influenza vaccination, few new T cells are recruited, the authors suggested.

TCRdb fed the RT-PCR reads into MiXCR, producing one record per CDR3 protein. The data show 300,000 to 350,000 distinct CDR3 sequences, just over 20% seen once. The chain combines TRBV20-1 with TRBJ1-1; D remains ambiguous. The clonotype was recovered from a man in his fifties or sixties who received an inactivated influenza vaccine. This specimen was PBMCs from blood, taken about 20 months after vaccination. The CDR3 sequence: CSARDLTAGTEAFF. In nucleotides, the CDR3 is TGCAGTGCTAGAGATCTCACTGCCGGTACTGAAGCTTTCTTT.